This TCR beta chain was obtained from a study of a mutant IDH1 vaccine in newly diagnosed glioma. Overall study: Onset of vaccination occurred 4-6 weeks following radiotherapy alone, or with temozolomide cycles.

Data came from immunoSEQ multiplex PCR; TCRdb stores just in-frame clones and leaves some out. The sample lists some 87,000 clones; about 81% were seen once. Time point noted: week 47, end of study. Vaccine doses each comprised 300 ug of mutant IDH1 20-mer peptide, with topical imiquimod. Germline-derived CDR1 and CDR2 are MGHRA and YSYEKL. The CDR3 covers 16 residues. The ends lost 1 base at V and 7 bases at J; junction bases unmatched: 6. Regarding this clone: Its cognate antigen is unknown.

The TCR was taken from a man in his forties with glioma. Sequencing used PBMCs, obtained from a glioma patient whose treatment included an IDH1 peptide vaccine. V and J are TRBV4-1 and TRBJ2-1, with TRBD1 matching over 11 bases. In DNA form, the CDR3 reads TGCGCCAGCAGCCAAGCCGGGACAGGGGGTCGTAATGAGCAGTTCTTC. Amino acid sequence: CASSQAGTGGRNEQFF.